This TCR beta chain derives from a study of human T cells and chemical hapten exposure. Study context: After 6 days, upper back 0.01% DPC patch tests were scored. Broader study findings: Those TCRs sitting above 1 in 1000 frequency stayed the same with DPC sensitization.

This clonotype was counted a few times. Its specificity is not known. The CDR3 consists of 18 residues. With 5 bases clipped from V and 3 bases from J, the junction kept 9 bases outside the gene matches. Germline CDR1 KGHDR, CDR2 SFDVKD. Time point reported: patch test 2, 6 weeks after DPC sensitization. Noted treatment: therapeutic diphenylcyclopropenone sensitization with weekly scalp DPC. In TCRdb, the RACE reads were re-called with MiXCR into one record per CDR3 protein. The repertoire holds about 73,000 distinct CDR3 sequences, about 8.5% seen once, with around 3% in the top ten. The chain uses TRBV24-1 and TRBJ2-1; 13 nucleotides match TRBD2. Sequenced material: whole blood, taken in connection with sensitization to the hapten diphenylcyclopropenone (DPC). This TCR came from a woman between 50 and 59 years old with alopecia areata. Some clones in this sample may be carry-over from other donors' samples. CDR3 in DNA: TGTGCCACCAGTGCCCCCGGGACTAGCGGGACCCACTACAATGAGCAGTTCTTC. Protein: CATSAPGTSGTHYNEQFF.